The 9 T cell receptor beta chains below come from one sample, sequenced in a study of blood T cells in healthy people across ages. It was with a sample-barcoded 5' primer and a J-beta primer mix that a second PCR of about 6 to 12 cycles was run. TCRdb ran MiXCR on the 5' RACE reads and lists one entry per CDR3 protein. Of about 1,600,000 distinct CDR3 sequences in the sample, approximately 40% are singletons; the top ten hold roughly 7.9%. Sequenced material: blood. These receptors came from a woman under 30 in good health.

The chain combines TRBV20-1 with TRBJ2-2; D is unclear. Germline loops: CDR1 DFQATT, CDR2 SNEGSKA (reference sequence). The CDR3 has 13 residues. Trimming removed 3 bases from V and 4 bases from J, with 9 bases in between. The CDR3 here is CSARDGTTGELFF. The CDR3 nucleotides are TGCAGTGCTAGGGACGGAACCACCGGGGAGCTGTTTTTT.

In DNA, the CDR3 is TGTGCCAGCAGCGGGCAGGGTCTCCTGAACACTGAAGCTTTCTTT. Its protein product is CASSGQGLLNTEAFF. The rearrangement links TRBV9 to TRBJ1-1, with D possibly being TRBD1 (5 bases). This CDR3 spans 15 amino acids. V gave up 3 bases and J gave up 0 bases, with 12 bases separating them. Looked up from germline, CDR1 is SGDLS and CDR2 is YYNGEE.

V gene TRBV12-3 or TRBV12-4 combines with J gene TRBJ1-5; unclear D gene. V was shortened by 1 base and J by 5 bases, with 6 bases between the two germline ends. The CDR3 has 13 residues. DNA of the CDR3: TGTGCCAGCAGTTTAGTGTACTATCAGCCCCAGCATTTT. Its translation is CASSLVYYQPQHF.

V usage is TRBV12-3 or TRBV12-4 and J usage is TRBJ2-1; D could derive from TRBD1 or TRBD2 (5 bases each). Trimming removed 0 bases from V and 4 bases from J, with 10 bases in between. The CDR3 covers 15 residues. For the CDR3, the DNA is TGTGCCAGCAGTTTAGCGGGGGTCATATACAATGAGCAGTTCTTC. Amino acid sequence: CASSLAGVIYNEQFF.

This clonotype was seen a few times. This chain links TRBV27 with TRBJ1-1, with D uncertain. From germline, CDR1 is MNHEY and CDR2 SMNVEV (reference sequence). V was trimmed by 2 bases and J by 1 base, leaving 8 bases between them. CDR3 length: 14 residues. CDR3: CASSLKGGNTEAFF. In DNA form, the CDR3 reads TGTGCCAGCAGTTTAAAAGGTGGGAACACTGAAGCTTTCTTT.

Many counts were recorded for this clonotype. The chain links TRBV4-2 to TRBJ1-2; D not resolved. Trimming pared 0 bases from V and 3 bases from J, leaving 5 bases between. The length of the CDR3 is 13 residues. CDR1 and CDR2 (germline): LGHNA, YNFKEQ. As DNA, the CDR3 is TGTGCCAGCAGCCAAGAGTGGGACTATGGCTACACCTTC. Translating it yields CASSQEWDYGYTF.

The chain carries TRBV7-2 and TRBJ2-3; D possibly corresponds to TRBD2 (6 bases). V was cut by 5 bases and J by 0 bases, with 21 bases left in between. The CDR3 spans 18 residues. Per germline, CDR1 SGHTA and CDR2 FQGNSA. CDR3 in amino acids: CASSMGVPAGLSTDTQYF. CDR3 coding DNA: TGTGCCAGCAGCATGGGGGTCCCAGCGGGTCTTAGCACAGATACGCAGTATTTT.

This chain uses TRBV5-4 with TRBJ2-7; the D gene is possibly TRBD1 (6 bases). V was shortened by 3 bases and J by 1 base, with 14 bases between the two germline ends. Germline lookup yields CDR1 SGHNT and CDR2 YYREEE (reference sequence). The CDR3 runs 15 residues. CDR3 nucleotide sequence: TGTGCCAGCAGCTCCCCTTTGGACAGATCCTACGAGCAGTACTTC. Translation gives CASSSPLDRSYEQYF. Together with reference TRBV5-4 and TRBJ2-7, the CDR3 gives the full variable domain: ETGVTQSPTHLIKTRGQQVTLRCSSQSGHNTVSWYQQALGQGPQFIFQYYREEENGRGNFPPRFSGLQFPNYSSELNVNALELDDSALYLCASSSPLDRSYEQYFGPGTRLTVT.

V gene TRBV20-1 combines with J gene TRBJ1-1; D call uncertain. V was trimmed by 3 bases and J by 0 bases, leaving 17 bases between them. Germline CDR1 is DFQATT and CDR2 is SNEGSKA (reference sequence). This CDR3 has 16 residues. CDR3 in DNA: TGCAGTGCTAGGGGCCGAGGTCGGGCTATGAACACTGAAGCTTTCTTT. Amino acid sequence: CSARGRGRAMNTEAFF.